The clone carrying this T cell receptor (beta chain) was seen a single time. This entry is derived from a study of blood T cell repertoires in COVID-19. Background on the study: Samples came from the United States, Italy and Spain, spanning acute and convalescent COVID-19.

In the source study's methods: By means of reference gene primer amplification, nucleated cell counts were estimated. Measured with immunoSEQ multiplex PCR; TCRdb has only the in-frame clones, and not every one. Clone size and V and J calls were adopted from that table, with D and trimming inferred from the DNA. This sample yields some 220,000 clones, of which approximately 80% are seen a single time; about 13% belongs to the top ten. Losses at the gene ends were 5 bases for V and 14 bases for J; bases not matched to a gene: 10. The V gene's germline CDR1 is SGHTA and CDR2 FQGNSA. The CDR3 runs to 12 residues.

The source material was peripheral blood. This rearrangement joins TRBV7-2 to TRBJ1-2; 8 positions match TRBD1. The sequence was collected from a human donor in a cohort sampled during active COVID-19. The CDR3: CASSRVQGAITF. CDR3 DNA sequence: TGTGCCAGCAGCCGAGTCCAGGGGGCGATAACCTTC.